This T cell receptor beta chain was documented in a study of long-term antiretroviral therapy in people with HIV. Study findings and constraints: Pre-ART clonal expansion yielded clones that dominated the repertoire at all time points.

The length of the CDR3 is 16 residues. Germline V gives CDR1 SGHNT, CDR2 YENEEA. V dropped 5 bases and J dropped 5; count of bases not matched to a gene: 7. The authors ran the immunoSEQ assay, v3.0, at survey level. Per sample, sequencing targeted roughly 40,000-50,000 T-cell genomes. Data came from immunoSEQ multiplex PCR; TCRdb stores just in-frame clones and leaves some out. The sample contains 29,000 or so clones, over 85% of which appear only once. As to this clone: As yet, its antigen is unknown.

The sequencing here drew on unsorted PBMCs, taken approximately 6.3 years after starting antiretroviral therapy. This receptor was identified in a woman between 40 and 50 years old with HIV. V is TRBV11-3 and J is TRBJ2-1, with 12 nucleotides matching TRBD2. CDR3 amino acids: CASSLGLAGRHNEQFF. The CDR3 coding sequence is TGTGCCAGCAGCCTTGGACTAGCGGGGCGACACAATGAGCAGTTCTTC.